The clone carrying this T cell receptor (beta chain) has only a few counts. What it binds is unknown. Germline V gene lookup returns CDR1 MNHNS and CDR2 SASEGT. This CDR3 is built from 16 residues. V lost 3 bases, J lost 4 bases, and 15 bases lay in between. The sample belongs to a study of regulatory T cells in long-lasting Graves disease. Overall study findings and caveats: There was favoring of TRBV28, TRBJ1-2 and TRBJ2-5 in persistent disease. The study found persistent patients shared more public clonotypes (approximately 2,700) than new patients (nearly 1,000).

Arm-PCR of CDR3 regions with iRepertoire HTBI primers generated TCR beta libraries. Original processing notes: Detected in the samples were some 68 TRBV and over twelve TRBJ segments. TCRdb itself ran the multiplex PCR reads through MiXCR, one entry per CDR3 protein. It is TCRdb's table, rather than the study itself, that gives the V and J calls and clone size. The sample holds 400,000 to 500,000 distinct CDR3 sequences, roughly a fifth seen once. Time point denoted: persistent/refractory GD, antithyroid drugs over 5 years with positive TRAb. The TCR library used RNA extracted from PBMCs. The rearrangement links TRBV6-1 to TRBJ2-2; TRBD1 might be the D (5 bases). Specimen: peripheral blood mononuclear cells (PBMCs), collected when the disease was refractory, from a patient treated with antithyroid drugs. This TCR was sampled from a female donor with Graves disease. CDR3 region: CASSDTQGAGTGELFF. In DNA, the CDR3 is TGTGCCAGCAGTGATACCCAGGGCGCCGGCACCGGGGAGCTGTTTTTT.